This T cell receptor (beta chain) is drawn from a study of cytomegalovirus exposure and HLA in healthy donors. Findings and limits, study-wide: Fewer N-insertions (relative to the roughly 700-donor mean) were reportedly seen in an Asian-associated ancestry cluster in a later analysis. Accurate predictions that matched the HLA-A and HLA-B alleles of most subjects were reportedly made from TCR beta sequences. Sequence variants that were highly shared formed a cluster that was likely a sequencing artifact.

To note about this clone: What it binds is not known.

The PCR was carried out with 60 Vbeta primers and 13 Jbeta primers. Method: immunoSEQ multiplex PCR; TCRdb's copy keeps in-frame clones and lacks some. The sample lists some 170,000 clones; roughly 76% were seen once. The TCR was taken from a man aged 55 to 70 in good health and CMV-seronegative. The sequencing sample was made of PBMCs.

CDR3 bases: TGCGCCAGCAGCCATTTTCTAGCGGGGGCCGCCTACGAGCAGTACTTC. It is translated as CASSHFLAGAAYEQYF. The gene calls are TRBV4-1 and TRBJ2-7; 10 bases are a match to TRBD2. This CDR3 comprises 16 residues. Trimming cost V 3 bases and J 2 bases; bases outside gene matches: 7. In germline, CDR1 is MGHRA, CDR2 YSYEKL.